Shown below are 27 T cell receptor beta chains from a single sample sequenced in a study of identical twins. In TCRdb, the 5' RACE reads were re-called with MiXCR into one record per CDR3 protein. Altogether a few hundred thousand distinct CDR3 sequences are present, over 9.5% being singletons, with the ten largest covering approximately 4%. The data were also submitted as part of a second study, on yellow fever vaccine responses in identical twins.

Source material: memory (CD45RO+) T cells sorted from blood. All receptors come from a woman aged 18 to 35 in good health.

V is TRBV12-3 or TRBV12-4 and J is TRBJ1-1; D unclear. V was trimmed by 1 base and J by 4 bases, leaving 7 bases between them. This CDR3 is 13 amino acids long. This CDR3 is CASSLDWGTEAFF. DNA for the CDR3: TGTGCCAGCAGTTTAGATTGGGGCACTGAAGCTTTCTTT.

This chain uses TRBV6-5 with TRBJ2-5, with D perhaps matching TRBD1 or TRBD2 (5 bases each). The germline V gene has CDR1 MNHEY and CDR2 SVGAGI. CDR3 size: 18 residues. The germline V and J ends were trimmed by 2 bases and 4 bases, with 23 bases remaining between them. The CDR3 reads CASSYPGTGTGKLETQYF. The CDR3 DNA reads as TGTGCCAGCAGTTACCCTGGTACCGGGACGGGAAAACTAGAGACCCAGTACTTC.

This clonotype has more than one count but fewer than ten. Here the CDR3 DNA reads TGTGCCAGCAGCTGGGGACAGCCCACCGGGGAGCTGTTTTTT. Its translation is CASSWGQPTGELFF. This chain uses TRBV5-8 with TRBJ2-2; 7 positions match TRBD1. The J segment lost 4 bases and the V segment lost 3 bases, leaving 3 bases of the junction unmatched. The CDR3 covers 14 residues. Germline values: CDR1 SGHTS, CDR2 YDEGEE.

This chain joins TRBV9 and TRBJ2-2, with unresolved D. The CDR3 is made up of 13 amino acids. CDR1 and CDR2 (germline): SGDLS, YYNGEE. The V end was cut by 2 bases, the J end by 6 bases, with 8 bases between. The DNA for the CDR3 is TGTGCCAGCAGCGTCATGTTCGCCGGGGAGCTGTTTTTT. This gives the protein CASSVMFAGELFF.

The chain carries TRBV20-1 and TRBJ2-3; 9 nucleotides line up with TRBD2. The CDR3 covers 16 residues. The V gene's germline CDR1 is DFQATT and CDR2 SNEGSKA (reference sequence). The trim removed 1 base at V and 2 bases at J, leaving 7 bases unmatched. The DNA for the CDR3 is TGCAGTGCTAGAGTGCAGCGGGGGGCCTCCACAGATACGCAGTATTTT. It yields the protein CSARVQRGASTDTQYF.

This clonotype was observed a handful of times. The J gene is TRBJ2-2, the V gene TRBV5-6, with D maybe TRBD2 (5 bases). V lost 6 bases to trimming and J lost 5 bases, with 11 bases between them. The CDR3 spans 13 residues. Per germline, CDR1 SGHDT and CDR2 YYEEEE. CDR3 sequence: CASIGWRTGELFF. CDR3 DNA: TGTGCCAGCATAGGGTGGAGGACCGGGGAGCTGTTTTTT.

The chain joins TRBV18 to TRBJ2-7; D may correspond to TRBD1 or TRBD2 (6 bases each). CDR1 is KGHSH and CDR2 is LQKENI in the germline V gene. V was pared by 4 bases and J by 2 bases, with 21 bases between. There are 17 residues in the CDR3. As DNA, the CDR3 is TGTGCCAGCTCACTCCCCTGGGGGGCTAGCGTGACCTACGAGCAGTACTTC. The encoded protein is CASSLPWGASVTYEQYF.

Only a few counts were recorded for this clonotype. V gene TRBV12-3 or TRBV12-4 combines with J gene TRBJ2-5; a possible D gene is TRBD2 (5 bases). This CDR3 is built from 13 residues. V shed 1 base and J shed 7 bases, with 10 bases lying between them. CDR3 protein: CASSLGGDVTQYF. The DNA of the CDR3 is TGTGCCAGCAGTTTAGGGGGAGACGTGACCCAGTACTTC.

The rearrangement uses TRBV27 and TRBJ2-7, with 9 bases fitting TRBD1. Trimming at V came to 3 bases and at J to 4 bases, leaving 7 bases not matched to a gene. From germline, CDR1 is MNHEY and CDR2 SMNVEV (reference sequence). CDR3 length: 15 residues. The CDR3 sequence: CASSFLTGGRYEQYF. Written as DNA, the CDR3 is TGTGCCAGCAGTTTCCTTACAGGGGGCAGGTACGAGCAGTACTTC.

The table lists this clonotype with a few counts. The chain employs TRBV12-3 or TRBV12-4 and TRBJ2-2; tentative D call: TRBD2 (5 bases). Trimming pared 2 bases from V and 3 bases from J, leaving 7 bases between. The CDR3 loop spans 14 amino acids. Written as DNA, the CDR3 is TGTGCCAGCAGTTTACCGGGATACACCGGGGAGCTGTTTTTT. It specifies CASSLPGYTGELFF.

The chain recombines TRBV27 with TRBJ1-1; D uncertain. This CDR3 comprises 14 residues. The V gene's germline CDR1 is MNHEY and CDR2 SMNVEV (reference sequence). The V gene lost 5 bases and the J gene lost 4 bases, with 14 bases spanning the gap. The CDR3 loop is CASSPIGGATEAFF. The CDR3 coding sequence is TGTGCCAGCAGTCCCATAGGCGGAGCCACTGAAGCTTTCTTT.

This clonotype was seen ten or more times. The J gene is TRBJ2-1, the V gene TRBV12-3 or TRBV12-4; D is ambiguous. The CDR3 length is 13 residues. The ends were cut back, 5 bases at V and 6 bases at J, with 11 bases in the middle. CDR3 coding DNA: TGTGCCAGCAGTCTGACTCCGGCCAATGAGCAGTTCTTC. Protein: CASSLTPANEQFF.

The CDR3 here is CASSPGGRVWNEQFF. CDR3 bases: TGTGCCAGCTCACCTGGCGGGAGAGTGTGGAATGAGCAGTTCTTC. The V call is TRBV18, the J call TRBJ2-1; the match to TRBD2 covers 7 bases. The CDR3 extends over 15 amino acids. Germline trimming cut 3 bases from V and 7 bases from J; bases unmatched to any gene: 9. Germline CDR1 reads KGHSH; CDR2 reads LQKENI.

This clonotype turned up a few times. The chain uses TRBV20-1 and TRBJ2-2; no firm D call. The CDR3 covers 14 residues. Germline V gives CDR1 DFQATT, CDR2 SNEGSKA (reference sequence). Trimming took off 6 bases at V and 6 bases at J, with 17 bases between the two ends. The CDR3, as DNA: TGCAGTGCCCCCCCCCGGGCGCGTCCCGGGGAGCTGTTTTTT. Its translation is CSAPPRARPGELFF.

The V gene is TRBV20-1, the J gene TRBJ2-1; D is undetermined. V dropped 3 bases and J dropped 0 bases, with 9 bases sitting between them. In germline, CDR1 is DFQATT, CDR2 SNEGSKA (reference sequence). The CDR3 loop spans 14 amino acids. CDR3 in amino acids: CSASPTSSYNEQFF. CDR3 sequence (DNA): TGCAGTGCTAGTCCTACCAGCTCCTACAATGAGCAGTTCTTC.

This clonotype was picked up a small number of times. The chain joins TRBV20-1 to TRBJ2-7; TRBD1 matches at 7 bases. Germline CDR1 DFQATT, CDR2 SNEGSKA (reference sequence). The CDR3 consists of 15 residues. Unmatched junction bases numbered 5, after V lost 0 bases and J lost 0 bases. This CDR3 is CSARDYRGSSYEQYF. CDR3 DNA sequence: TGCAGTGCTAGAGATTACAGGGGTTCCTCCTACGAGCAGTACTTC.

V gene TRBV3-1 combines with J gene TRBJ2-7; TRBD2 matches 10 bases. Germline V CDR1 and CDR2: LGHDT, YNNKEL (reference sequence). CDR3 size: 18 residues. Trimming removed 3 bases from V and 2 bases from J; junction bases left unmatched: 13. The CDR3 sequence: CASSHGPAGGPRPYEQYF. In nucleotides, the CDR3 is TGTGCCAGCAGCCACGGACCAGCGGGAGGGCCAAGGCCCTACGAGCAGTACTTC.

This clonotype was recorded many times. This sequence joins TRBV20-1 and TRBJ2-7, with 8 bases lining up with TRBD2. Germline V gene data show CDR1 as DFQATT and CDR2 as SNEGSKA (reference sequence). With V trimmed by 0 bases and J by 4 bases, 8 bases remained unmatched. The CDR3 has 15 amino acids. CDR3 sequence: CSARDEREGVYEQYF. The CDR3 region has the DNA TGCAGTGCTAGAGATGAACGGGAGGGGGTTTACGAGCAGTACTTC.

The sample holds a few counts of this clonotype. The rearrangement links TRBV12-3 or TRBV12-4 to TRBJ2-1; the D is unclear. V lost 3 bases and J lost 6, with 12 bases in between. The CDR3 is made up of 14 amino acids. The CDR3 spells CASSLAAASNEQFF. CDR3 sequence (DNA): TGTGCCAGCAGTTTGGCGGCGGCAAGCAATGAGCAGTTCTTC.

This clonotype was detected only a few times. The chain carries TRBV10-1 and TRBJ2-7; 11 positions match TRBD2. V was clipped by 9 bases and J by 4 bases; unmatched bases: 5. This CDR3 region has 13 residues. Germline CDR1 and CDR2: WNHNN and SYGVQD (reference sequence). The CDR3 DNA reads as TGCGCCAGACCACTAGCGGGAGATTACGAGCAGTACTTC. This codes for CARPLAGDYEQYF.

This rearrangement joins TRBV4-2 to TRBJ2-5, with D possibly TRBD2 on 6 matching bases. The V end lost 0 bases, the J end lost 2 bases, and 10 bases lay between the germline ends. CDR3 length equals 15 residues. The germline CDR1 and CDR2 sequences are LGHNA and YNFKEQ. CDR3 DNA: TGTGCCAGCAGCCAAGACGCCGGGGGACAAGAGACCCAGTACTTC. Its protein is CASSQDAGGQETQYF.

This chain uses TRBV7-9 with TRBJ2-7, with D maybe TRBD1 (6 bases). V was clipped by 4 bases and J by 1 base, with 14 bases between them. This CDR3 spans 15 amino acids. CDR1 and CDR2 from the germline V gene are SEHNR and FQNEAQ (reference sequence). Here the CDR3 reads CASSSQGRTSYEQYF. The CDR3 DNA reads as TGTGCCAGCAGCTCCCAGGGGCGAACTTCCTACGAGCAGTACTTC.

The chain combines TRBV19 with TRBJ2-1; 11 bases agree with TRBD2. The length of the CDR3 is 19 residues. V was clipped by 1 base and J by 5 bases; unmatched bases: 13. CDR1 is LNHDA, CDR2 SQIVND, per germline (reference sequence). CDR3 protein: CASSIALFSGRDRNNEQFF. For the CDR3, the DNA is TGTGCCAGTAGTATAGCGTTGTTTAGCGGGAGGGATAGAAACAATGAGCAGTTCTTC.

There are many counts of this clonotype. The genes are TRBV12-3 or TRBV12-4 and TRBJ2-5, with TRBD1 matching 8 bases. The CDR3 sequence is 13 residues long. V lost 8 bases to trimming and J lost 4 bases; unmatched junction nucleotides: 6. The CDR3 spells CASDRGRGETQYF. CDR3 bases: TGTGCCAGCGACAGGGGTCGGGGAGAGACCCAGTACTTC.

This clonotype was detected many times. The rearrangement uses TRBV11-1 and TRBJ2-2, with 10 bases aligning to TRBD1. The germline gives CDR1 SGHAT, CDR2 FQDESV (reference sequence). Trimming cost V 5 bases and J 4 bases; bases outside gene matches: 22. This CDR3 is 21 amino acids long. The CDR3 DNA reads TGTGCCAGCAGCCATGGACCGGGACAGGGGATCGTAGGGTTGCGCACCGGGGAGCTGTTTTTT. It is translated as CASSHGPGQGIVGLRTGELFF.

This clonotype was found many times. This chain links TRBV12-3 or TRBV12-4 with TRBJ2-2, with 7 bases matching TRBD2. The J segment lost 5 bases and the V segment lost 10 bases, leaving 10 bases of the junction unmatched. CDR3 size: 14 residues. In nucleotides, the CDR3 is TGTGCCACCATAGAAGCGGGGTCGACCGGGGAGCTGTTTTTT. Encoded protein: CATIEAGSTGELFF.

This clonotype was found a few times. The chain has TRBV27 and TRBJ2-4; D not certain. In germline, CDR1 is MNHEY, CDR2 SMNVEV (reference sequence). The CDR3 has 13 amino acids. V was cut by 2 bases and J by 4 bases, with 6 bases left in between. DNA of the CDR3: TGTGCCAGCAGTTTAACATGGAAAAACATTCAGTACTTC. Its protein is CASSLTWKNIQYF.